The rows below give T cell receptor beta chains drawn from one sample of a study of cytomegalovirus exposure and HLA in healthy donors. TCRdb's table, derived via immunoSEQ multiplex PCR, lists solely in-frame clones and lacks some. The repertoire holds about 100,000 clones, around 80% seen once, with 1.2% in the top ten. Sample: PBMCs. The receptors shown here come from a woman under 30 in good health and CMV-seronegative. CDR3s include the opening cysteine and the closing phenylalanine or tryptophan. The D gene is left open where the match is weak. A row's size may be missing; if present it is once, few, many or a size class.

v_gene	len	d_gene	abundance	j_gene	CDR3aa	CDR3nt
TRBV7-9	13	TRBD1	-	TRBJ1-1	CSSSPRDSFEAFF	TGTTCCAGCAGCCCCCGGGACAGCTTTGAAGCTTTCTTT
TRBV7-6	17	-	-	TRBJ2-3	CASSLLGVRGGTDTQYF	TGTGCCAGCAGCTTATTAGGGGTACGTGGAGGCACAGATACGCAGTATTTT
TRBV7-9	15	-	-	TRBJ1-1	CASSLALTSNTEAFF	TGTGCCAGCAGCTTAGCACTGACTTCGAACACTGAAGCTTTCTTT
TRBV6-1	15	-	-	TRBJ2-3	CASSEVRILTDTQYF	TGTGCCAGCAGTGAGGTTAGAATCCTCACAGATACGCAGTATTTT
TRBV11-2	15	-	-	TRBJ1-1	CASSLGGPGNTEAFF	TGTGCCAGCAGCTTAGGGGGGCCTGGGAACACTGAAGCTTTCTTT
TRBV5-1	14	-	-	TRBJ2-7	CASSFGSTNYEQYF	TGCGCCAGCAGCTTCGGGAGCACTAACTACGAGCAGTACTTC
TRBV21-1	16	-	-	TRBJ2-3	CASSRYSGSSTDTQYF	TGTGCCAGCAGCCGCTATTCAGGTAGTAGCACAGATACGCAGTATTTT
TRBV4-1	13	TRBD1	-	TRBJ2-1	CASSQGDRDEQFF	TGCGCCAGCAGCCAAGGGGACAGGGATGAGCAGTTCTTC
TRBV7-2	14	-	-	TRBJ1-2	CASSFSGPNYGYTF	TGTGCCAGCAGCTTTAGCGGCCCTAACTATGGCTACACCTTC
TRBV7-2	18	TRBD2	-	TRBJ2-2	CASSLVAGGPGNTGELFF	TGTGCCAGCAGCTTAGTAGCGGGAGGGCCTGGTAACACCGGGGAGCTGTTTTTT
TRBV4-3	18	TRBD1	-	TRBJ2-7	CASSQDQWGDRRSYEQYF	TGCGCCAGCAGCCAAGATCAATGGGGGGACAGGAGATCCTACGAGCAGTACTTC
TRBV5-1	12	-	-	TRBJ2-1	CASSQGVDEQFF	TGCGCCAGCAGCCAAGGGGTCGATGAGCAGTTCTTC
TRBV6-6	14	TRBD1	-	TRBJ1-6	CASNYRGIDSPLHF	TGTGCCAGCAACTACAGGGGCATCGATTCACCCCTCCACTTT
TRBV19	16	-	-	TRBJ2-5	CASTSTNGGFQETQYF	TGTGCCAGTACCTCCACGAACGGGGGTTTCCAAGAGACCCAGTACTTC
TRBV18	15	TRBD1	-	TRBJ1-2	CASSVETGPVYGYTF	TGTGCCAGCTCTGTCGAGACAGGGCCCGTCTATGGCTACACCTTC
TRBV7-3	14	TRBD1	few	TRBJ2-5	CASSLMGQLGTQYF	TGTGCCAGCAGCTTAATGGGACAGTTGGGGACCCAGTACTTC
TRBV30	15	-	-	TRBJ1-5	CAWSVLGRGNQPQHF	TGTGCCTGGAGTGTACTAGGGAGAGGCAATCAGCCCCAGCATTTT
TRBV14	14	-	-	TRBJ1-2	CASSHTTVHYGYTF	TGTGCCAGCAGCCACACCACAGTCCACTATGGCTACACCTTC
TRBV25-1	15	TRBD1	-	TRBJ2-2	CASSETGANTGELFF	TGTGCCAGCAGTGAGACAGGGGCGAACACCGGGGAGCTGTTTTTT
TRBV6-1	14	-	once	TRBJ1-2	CASSQRGANYGYTF	TGTGCCAGTTCGCAGCGGGGAGCTAACTATGGCTACACCTTC
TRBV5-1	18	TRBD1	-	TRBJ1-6	CASSLGQSGTGYYSPLHF	TGCGCCAGCAGCTTGGGGCAGTCCGGGACAGGATACTATTCACCCCTCCACTTT
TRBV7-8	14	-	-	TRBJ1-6	CASSLAREGSPLHF	TGTGCCAGCAGCTTAGCCAGGGAAGGTTCACCCCTCCACTTT
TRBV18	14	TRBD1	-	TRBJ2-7	CASSRQGSPYEQYF	TGTGCCAGCTCCCGACAGGGTTCCCCTTACGAGCAGTACTTC
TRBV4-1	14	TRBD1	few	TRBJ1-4	CASKSGGSNEKLFF	TGCGCCAGCAAGTCAGGGGGATCTAATGAAAAACTGTTTTTT
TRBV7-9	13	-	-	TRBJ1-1	CASSLEPGVAAFF	TGTGCCAGCAGCCTAGAGCCCGGGGTTGCAGCTTTCTTT
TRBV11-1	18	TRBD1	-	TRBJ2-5	CASSNQPPFRDSQETQYF	TGTGCCAGCAGCAACCAACCCCCTTTTCGGGACAGCCAAGAGACCCAGTACTTC
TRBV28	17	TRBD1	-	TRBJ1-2	CASRRGHRDRVTYGYTF	TGTGCCAGCAGGAGGGGGCACCGGGACAGGGTGACCTATGGCTACACCTTC
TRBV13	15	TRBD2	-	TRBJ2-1	CASSSSSGRTGEQFF	TGTGCCAGCAGCTCTTCTAGCGGGAGAACAGGTGAGCAGTTCTTC
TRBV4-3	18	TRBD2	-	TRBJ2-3	CASSQVRGASGRADTQYF	TGCGCCAGCAGCCAAGTTAGGGGGGCTAGCGGGCGAGCAGATACGCAGTATTTT
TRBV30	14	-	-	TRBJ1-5	CAWSGDNSNQPQHF	TGTGCCTGGAGTGGGGACAATAGCAATCAGCCCCAGCATTTT
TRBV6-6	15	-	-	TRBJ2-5	CASSPTGLLGETQYF	TGTGCCAGCAGTCCGACAGGTCTATTAGGAGAGACCCAGTACTTC
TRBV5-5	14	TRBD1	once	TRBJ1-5	CASSHTDRNQPQHF	TGTGCCAGCAGCCATACGGACAGGAATCAGCCCCAGCATTTT
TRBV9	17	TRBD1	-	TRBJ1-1	CASSGSRGRLVNTEAFF	TGTGCCAGCAGCGGATCCAGGGGGCGTCTGGTAAACACTGAAGCTTTCTTT
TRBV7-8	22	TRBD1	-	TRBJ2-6	CASSLRRQQEGQGSVGANVLTF	TGTGCCAGCAGCTTAAGGAGACAGCAAGAGGGACAGGGCAGCGTTGGGGCCAACGTCCTGACTTTC
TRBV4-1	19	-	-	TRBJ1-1	CASSEIQGYEGWGGTEAFF	TGCGCCAGCAGCGAGATCCAGGGGTATGAGGGGTGGGGGGGCACTGAAGCTTTCTTT
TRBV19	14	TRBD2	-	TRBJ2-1	CASSIRTSALEQFF	TGTGCCAGTAGTATTAGGACTAGCGCCCTTGAGCAGTTCTTC
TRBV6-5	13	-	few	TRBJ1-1	CASSSRENTEAFF	TGTGCCAGCAGTTCACGAGAAAACACTGAAGCTTTCTTT
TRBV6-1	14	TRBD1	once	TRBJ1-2	CATETGTANYGYTF	TGTGCCACCGAGACCGGGACAGCTAACTATGGCTACACCTTC
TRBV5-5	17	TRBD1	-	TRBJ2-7	CASRLPGQGINAGEQYF	TGTGCCAGCAGACTTCCGGGACAGGGGATTAATGCGGGCGAGCAGTACTTC
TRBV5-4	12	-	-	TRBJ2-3	CASSLGRFEQYF	TGTGCCAGCAGCCTTGGCAGGTTCGAACAGTATTTT
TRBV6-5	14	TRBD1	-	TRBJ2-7	CASSPDRGVDEQYF	TGTGCCAGCAGTCCGGACAGGGGAGTCGACGAGCAGTACTTC
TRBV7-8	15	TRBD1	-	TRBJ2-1	CASSLTGEWDNEQFF	TGTGCCAGCAGCCTAACAGGGGAGTGGGACAATGAGCAGTTCTTC
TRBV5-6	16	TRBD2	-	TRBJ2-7	CASSSGGLAGSYEQYF	TGTGCCAGCAGCTCTGGAGGTCTAGCGGGGTCCTACGAGCAGTACTTC
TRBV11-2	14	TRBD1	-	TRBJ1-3	CASSQDRGGNTIYF	TGTGCCAGCAGCCAGGACAGGGGAGGAAACACCATATATTTT
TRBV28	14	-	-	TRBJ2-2	CASSLRTHTGELFF	TGTGCCAGCAGTCTTCGAACTCACACCGGGGAGCTGTTTTTT
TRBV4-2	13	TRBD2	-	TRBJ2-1	CASSQVPGGEQFF	TGTGCCAGCAGCCAAGTGCCCGGGGGGGAGCAGTTCTTC
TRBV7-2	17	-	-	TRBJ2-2	CASSLWRDSSNTGELFF	TGTGCCAGCAGCTTATGGCGGGACAGCTCGAACACCGGGGAGCTGTTTTTT
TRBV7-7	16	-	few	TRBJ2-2	CASSRLGGENTGELFF	TGTGCCAGCAGCCGACTAGGGGGGGAGAACACCGGGGAGCTGTTTTTT
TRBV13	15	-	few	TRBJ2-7	CASSLSRYRGYEQYF	TGTGCCAGCAGCTTGTCTAGATACCGAGGGTACGAGCAGTACTTC
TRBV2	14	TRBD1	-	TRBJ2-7	CASSLQGMAYEQYF	TGTGCCAGCAGTCTACAGGGGATGGCCTACGAGCAGTACTTC
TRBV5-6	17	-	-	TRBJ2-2	CASSLGAGTKNTGELFF	TGTGCCAGCAGCTTGGGGGCCGGGACAAAGAACACCGGGGAGCTGTTTTTT
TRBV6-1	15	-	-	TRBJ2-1	CASSQGLSSYNEQFF	TGTGCCAGCAGTCAAGGACTATCCTCCTACAATGAGCAGTTCTTC
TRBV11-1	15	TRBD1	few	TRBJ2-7	CASSLDGTGDYEQYF	TGTGCCAGCAGCTTAGATGGGACAGGGGACTACGAGCAGTACTTC
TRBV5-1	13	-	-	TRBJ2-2	CASSLLSDGELFF	TGCGCCAGCAGCTTGCTGAGCGACGGGGAGCTGTTTTTT
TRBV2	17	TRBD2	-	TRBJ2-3	CASSDDSLAGDTDTQYF	TGTGCCAGCAGCGACGATTCACTAGCGGGGGACACAGATACGCAGTATTTT
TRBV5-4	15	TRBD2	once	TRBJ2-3	CASSSPGGAPYTQYF	TGTGCCAGCAGCTCCCCGGGGGGGGCCCCATATACGCAGTATTTT
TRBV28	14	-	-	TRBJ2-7	CASSKGGGTWEQYF	TGTGCCAGCAGTAAGGGAGGGGGGACCTGGGAGCAGTACTTC